The 2 T cell receptor beta chains in this list originate from one sample, sequenced in a study of T-cell memory formation after mild COVID-19. TCRdb itself ran the 5' RACE reads through MiXCR, one entry per CDR3 protein. The table has about 110,000 distinct CDR3 sequences, roughly a sixth seen once. The sequenced sample was PBMCs or a T cell subset sorted from them (not recorded which). These receptors originate from a young man who had mild COVID-19 (a few samples of this study predate the infection). Cell type and time point are not known.

The sample holds many counts of this clonotype. The V call is TRBV9, the J call TRBJ2-3; 7 nucleotides match TRBD2. Germline lookup yields CDR1 SGDLS and CDR2 YYNGEE. The CDR3 has 15 amino acids. The junction had 13 bases not matched to a gene; V was cut back by 4 bases and J by 8 bases. Written as DNA, the CDR3 is TGTGCCAGCAGCCCCCTCAGCGGGGAGGTCATTACGCAGTATTTT. Translated, it gives CASSPLSGEVITQYF.

This sequence joins TRBV5-1 and TRBJ2-7, with D unclear. This CDR3 has 13 amino acids. V lost 0 bases to trimming and J lost 4 bases, with 8 bases between them. Germline V lookup: CDR1 SGHRS, CDR2 YFSETQ. The CDR3 nucleotides read TGCGCCAGCAGCTTGGGGTTGGGGTACGAGCAGTACTTC. It is translated as CASSLGLGYEQYF.